This T cell receptor (beta chain) emerged from a study of blood T cells in healthy people across ages. With a J-beta primer mix and a sample-barcoded 5' primer, a second PCR ran 7 to 11 cycles. TCRdb recomputed calls from the 5' RACE reads with MiXCR, one row per CDR3 protein. The sample has around 820,000 distinct CDR3 sequences, approximately 25% seen once. This clonotype showed up just a few times. V dropped 1 base and J dropped 7 bases, with 10 bases sitting between them. Germline V gene lookup returns CDR1 MNHNY and CDR2 SVGAGI (reference sequence). The CDR3 loop spans 13 amino acids. This sample was shared with a second study, whose subject was T cells of mothers and their children.

The origin of this receptor is a boy aged 5-17 years in good health. The chain has TRBV6-6 and TRBJ1-1, with D maybe TRBD1 (6 bases). The sequenced sample was blood. The CDR3 loop reads CASSYWGASEAFF. DNA for the CDR3: TGTGCCAGCAGTTACTGGGGGGCGAGTGAAGCTTTCTTT.